The T cell receptor (beta chain) described here comes from a study of cytomegalovirus exposure and HLA in healthy donors. On the study more broadly: A data release that came early held 80 million or so unique TCRs from HLA-typed donors.

Trimming removed 1 base from V and 2 bases from J, with 6 bases in between. This CDR3 is built from 14 residues. In germline, CDR1 is SGHDN, CDR2 FVKESK. This PCR relied on a set of 60 Vbeta primers and 13 Jbeta primers. Only in-frame clones appear in the TCRdb table, and some are missing; sequencing was by immunoSEQ multiplex PCR. The sample has 80,000 to 100,000 clones; approximately 71% are singletons. In the case of this clone: Its antigen is as yet unknown.

Study-wide points: When a later analysis was performed, an Asian-associated ancestry cluster reportedly had fewer N-insertions than the roughly 690-donor mean. Researchers reported in a later analysis that common viral pathogens appeared linked to several top clusters. Using a false discovery rate of 0.05, a later analysis showed that 16,951 TCR beta sequences were associated with HLA alleles.

The TCR comes from a woman aged 18-35 years in good health and CMV-seropositive. The chain couples TRBV14 to TRBJ1-3; D gene ambiguous. Sample: PBMCs. The CDR3 spells CASSQGLAGNTIYF. DNA for the CDR3: TGTGCCAGCAGCCAAGGGCTCGCTGGAAACACCATATATTTT.